Listed here are 28 T cell receptor beta chains from one sample, sequenced in a study of cytomegalovirus exposure and HLA in healthy donors. The PCR ran on 60 Vbeta and 13 Jbeta primers. Assay used: immunoSEQ multiplex PCR; TCRdb lists only in-frame clones, some missing. The sample consists of about 110,000 clones, approximately 79% of them appearing once. Sequenced input: PBMCs. The receptors were gathered from a man between 25 and 39 years old in good health and CMV-seropositive.

The rearrangement joins TRBV10-3 to TRBJ1-2, with 11 bases fitting TRBD1. V was pared by 2 bases and J by 7 bases, with 3 bases of the junction left unmatched. Germline CDR1 ENHRY, CDR2 SYGVKD. This CDR3 has 14 amino acids. The CDR3: CAISEGQGAVGYTF. The DNA for the CDR3 is TGTGCCATCAGTGAGGGACAGGGGGCGGTTGGCTACACCTTC.

A few counts support this clone. V is TRBV5-6 and J is TRBJ1-2, with no clear D. CDR3 size: 13 residues. The V end was cut by 0 bases, the J end by 5 bases, with 8 bases between. Germline assignment: CDR1 SGHDT and CDR2 YYEEEE. The CDR3 protein is CASSLAQTYGYTF. The CDR3 nucleotides read TGTGCCAGCAGCTTGGCACAGACGTATGGCTACACCTTC.

The rearrangement links TRBV19 to TRBJ1-2; D remains unclear. Deletions cut 1 base from V and 5 bases from J, with 17 bases between. CDR1 is LNHDA and CDR2 is SQIVND in the germline V gene (reference sequence). The CDR3 consists of 16 residues. Written as DNA, the CDR3 is TGTGCCAGTAGTATAGGGGCACTGATTCAACCTTATGGCTACACCTTC. Its protein product is CASSIGALIQPYGYTF.

This chain connects TRBV11-3 to TRBJ2-6; D not resolved. The CDR3 has 17 amino acids. V lost 3 bases, J lost 2 bases, and 14 bases lay in between. CDR1 and CDR2 (germline): SGHNT, YENEEA. CDR3 bases: TGTGCCAGCAGCTTCCCGCCGAGGAGACCTGGGGCCAACGTCCTGACTTTC. Residues: CASSFPPRRPGANVLTF.

This chain joins TRBV18 and TRBJ1-1; maybe TRBD1 (5 bases). CDR3 size: 14 residues. V dropped 6 bases and J dropped 0 bases, with 11 bases sitting between them. Germline CDR1 and CDR2: KGHSH and LQKENI. This CDR3 is CASSPGHMNTEAFF. DNA for the CDR3: TGTGCCAGCTCCCCAGGACATATGAACACTGAAGCTTTCTTT.

J is TRBJ1-5 and V is TRBV19; 10 bases are shared with TRBD1. In germline, CDR1 is LNHDA, CDR2 SQIVND (reference sequence). Trimming removed 3 bases from V and 10 bases from J; junction bases left unmatched: 3. CDR3 length equals 13 residues. CDR3 amino acids: CASSMDRGFPQHF. The DNA of the CDR3 is TGTGCCAGTAGTATGGACAGGGGGTTTCCCCAGCATTTT.

This chain uses TRBV19 with TRBJ2-5; TRBD2 agrees at 11 bases. The closer fit of TRBJ2-7 to the DNA end suggests the J call may be wrong. The CDR3 sequence is 17 residues long. Germline CDR1 and CDR2: LNHDA and SQIVND (reference sequence). The DNA of the CDR3 is TGTGCCAGTAGTGCCCTTCCGGGGACTAGCGGTTCCTACGAGCAGTACTTC. The encoded protein is CASSALPGTSGSYEQYF.

The gene calls are TRBV5-1 and TRBJ1-4; D perhaps matches TRBD1 (5 bases). Trimming stripped 0 bases from V and 8 bases from J, with 11 bases between. The CDR3 length is 14 residues. Germline V gives CDR1 SGHRS, CDR2 YFSETQ. Here the CDR3 reads CASSLGQWNEKLFF. In DNA, the CDR3 is TGCGCCAGCAGCTTGGGACAGTGGAACGAAAAACTGTTTTTT. Full variable domain (missing parts from reference TRBV5-1 and TRBJ1-4): KAGVTQTPRYLIKTRGQQVTLSCSPISGHRSVSWYQQTPGQGLQFLFEYFSETQRNKGNFPGRFSGRQFSNSRSEMNVSTLELGDSALYLCASSLGQWNEKLFFGSGTQLSVL.

The V and J genes are TRBV7-2 and TRBJ1-2; 7 bases align to TRBD1. The germline V gene encodes CDR1 SGHTA and CDR2 FQGNSA. The CDR3 has 14 amino acids. With V trimmed by 1 base and J by 3 bases, 2 bases remained unmatched. As DNA, the CDR3 is TGTGCCAGCAGCTTAGTAGGGGGCGACTATGGCTACACCTTC. It encodes CASSLVGGDYGYTF.

This clone was counted a few times. The CDR3 here is CAWGTGDSPLHF. The DNA for the CDR3 is TGTGCCTGGGGGACAGGGGATTCACCCCTCCACTTT. This chain links TRBV30 with TRBJ1-6, with 10 bases aligning to TRBD1. The length of the CDR3 is 12 residues. The V segment lost 5 bases and the J segment 8 bases; nucleotides outside the gene matches: 0. Germline V CDR1 and CDR2: GTSNPN, SVGIG (reference sequence).

This chain links TRBV7-6 with TRBJ2-5, with TRBD2 matching over 12 bases. V lost 6 bases, J lost 2 bases, and 7 bases stayed unmatched. Germline CDR1 and CDR2: SGHVS and FNYEAQ. The length of the CDR3 is 16 residues. CDR3 DNA sequence: TGTGCCAGCAGTCAACTAGCGGGGGGAGCGCAAGAGACCCAGTACTTC. This sequence encodes CASSQLAGGAQETQYF. The entire variable domain, with the rest obtained from reference TRBV7-6 and TRBJ2-5, is as follows: GAGVSQSPRYKVTKRGQDVALRCDPISGHVSLYWYRQALGQGPEFLTYFNYEAQQDKSGLPNDRFSAERPEGSISTLTIQRTEQRDSAMYRCASSQLAGGAQETQYFGPGTRLLVL.

The chain is built from TRBV4-1 and TRBJ2-2; 13 nucleotides agree with TRBD2. The V gene's germline CDR1 is MGHRA and CDR2 YSYEKL. J was trimmed by 6 bases and V by 1 base; bases with no gene match: 5. CDR3 length: 17 residues. The CDR3 protein is CASSQVLLAGGPGELFF. As DNA, the CDR3 is TGCGCCAGCAGCCAAGTTTTACTAGCGGGGGGGCCCGGGGAGCTGTTTTTT.

V and J are TRBV4-1 and TRBJ2-7, with D unresolved. V gave up 4 bases and J gave up 0 bases, with 10 bases separating them. Germline CDR1 MGHRA, CDR2 YSYEKL. The CDR3 is 14 amino acids. Here the CDR3 reads CASSPLVGSYEQYF. CDR3 nucleotides: TGCGCCAGCAGCCCCCTAGTTGGCTCCTACGAGCAGTACTTC.

The chain uses TRBV9 and TRBJ2-7, with D perhaps TRBD1 (6 bases). V lost 0 bases, J lost 2 bases, and 15 bases lay in between. CDR1 is SGDLS and CDR2 is YYNGEE in the germline V gene. The CDR3 consists of 16 residues. CDR3 nucleotides: TGTGCCAGCAGCGTAGGGGGAAGGGGGTTACCCTACGAGCAGTACTTC. It specifies CASSVGGRGLPYEQYF.

The V and J genes are TRBV21-1 and TRBJ2-2; the D call of TRBD1 is as the table states it, not checked on the DNA. TRBV21-1 is termed a pseudogene. The CDR3 consists of 17 residues. The CDR3 sequence: CASRLAQGARDTGELFF. The CDR3 DNA reads as TGTGCCAGCAGGCTAGCACAGGGGGCGCGGGACACCGGGGAGCTGTTTTTT.

The chain uses TRBV25-1 and TRBJ1-1; possible D gene TRBD1, 6 bases. The CDR3 extends over 16 amino acids. With 3 bases removed from V and 4 bases from J, the gap between germline ends came to 18 bases. From germline, CDR1 is MGHDK and CDR2 SYGVNS. Here the CDR3 reads CASSELKQGRSTEAFF. CDR3 sequence (DNA): TGTGCCAGCAGTGAGCTAAAACAGGGACGGTCCACTGAAGCTTTCTTT.

This clone was picked up one time. V and J are TRBV27 and TRBJ1-1; no firm D call. Per the germline V gene, CDR1 is MNHEY and CDR2 is SMNVEV (reference sequence). V dropped 6 bases and J dropped 4 bases, with 12 bases sitting between them. The CDR3 runs to 13 residues. CDR3 nucleotides: TGTGCCAGCAGAACCCAGGAGGGCACTGAAGCTTTCTTT. Its translation: CASRTQEGTEAFF.

The chain joins TRBV5-1 to TRBJ1-6; weak D call: TRBD1 (6 bases). CDR1 and CDR2 (germline): SGHRS, YFSETQ. Trimming cost V 2 bases and J 8 bases, with 8 bases left between them. The CDR3 has 13 residues. Here the CDR3 DNA reads TGCGCCAGCAGCTTAGACAGGTATTCACCCCTCCACTTT. Protein: CASSLDRYSPLHF.

The V gene is TRBV29-1, the J gene TRBJ2-5; D perhaps matches TRBD2 (6 bases). In germline, CDR1 is SQVTM, CDR2 ANQGSEA. The CDR3 runs to 15 residues. Trimming pared 5 bases from V and 4 bases from J, leaving 20 bases between. This CDR3 reads CSVYVRGPVVETQYF. Written as DNA, the CDR3 is TGCAGCGTTTACGTGCGGGGTCCTGTGGTAGAGACCCAGTACTTC.

V gene TRBV29-1 combines with J gene TRBJ1-1, with TRBD1 matching 9 bases. Looked up from germline, CDR1 is SQVTM and CDR2 is ANQGSEA. The CDR3 is made up of 16 amino acids. The ends lost 8 bases at V and 0 bases at J; junction bases unmatched: 13. The CDR3 spells CSTGVQGARVNTEAFF. The CDR3 DNA follows: TGCAGCACTGGGGTACAGGGGGCGCGGGTGAACACTGAAGCTTTCTTT. Based on the CDR3 plus reference TRBV29-1 and TRBJ1-1, the full variable domain is SAVISQKPSRDICQRGTSLTIQCQVDSQVTMMFWYRQQPGQSLTLIATANQGSEATYESGFVIDKFPISRPNLTFSTLTVSNMSPEDSSIYLCSTGVQGARVNTEAFFGQGTRLTVV.

This rearrangement joins TRBV7-8 to TRBJ2-4; 8 positions match TRBD2. This CDR3 comprises 16 residues. J gave up 2 bases and V 5 bases, and 8 bases lay outside the gene matches. CDR1 is SGHVS, CDR2 FQNEAQ, per germline. The DNA for the CDR3 is TGTGCCAGCAGCCCTGCGGGGGGCTTGTCCAAAAACATTCAGTACTTC. Encoded protein: CASSPAGGLSKNIQYF.

J is TRBJ2-3 and V is TRBV6-1; TRBD1 might be the D (5 bases). The CDR3 is 13 amino acids. Deletions cut 7 bases from V and 1 base from J, with 9 bases between. The germline CDR1 and CDR2 sequences are MNHNS and SASEGT. The CDR3 sequence: CASKKQGTDTQYF. CDR3 nucleotides: TGTGCCAGCAAAAAACAGGGCACAGATACGCAGTATTTT.

The rearrangement uses TRBV29-1 and TRBJ2-3, with TRBD1 matching 8 bases. Trimming cost V 2 bases and J 6 bases; bases outside gene matches: 10. In germline, CDR1 is SQVTM, CDR2 ANQGSEA. The CDR3 sequence is 15 residues long. The CDR3 DNA follows: TGCAGCGTTGAAATACAGGGGGATTTGACCGATACGCAGTATTTT. It translates to CSVEIQGDLTDTQYF.

The chain carries TRBV6-1 and TRBJ2-7; D is perhaps TRBD1 (6 bases). Germline V gene lookup returns CDR1 MNHNS and CDR2 SASEGT. The CDR3 extends over 14 amino acids. V was pared by 5 bases and J by 1 base, with 12 bases between. The CDR3 DNA reads TGTGCCAGCAGTACCCGGACAGAATCCTACGAGCAGTACTTC. Translation: CASSTRTESYEQYF.

V gene TRBV27 combines with J gene TRBJ2-1; D is perhaps TRBD1 (5 bases). CDR1 and CDR2 (germline): MNHEY, SMNVEV (reference sequence). This CDR3 region has 16 residues. Trimming took 3 bases from V and 3 from J, leaving 15 bases between them. The chain's CDR3 is CASSFRAGAIYNEQFF. CDR3 bases: TGTGCCAGCAGTTTCAGGGCAGGAGCAATCTACAATGAGCAGTTCTTC.

The chain links TRBV6-5 to TRBJ1-1, with D possibly matching TRBD1 (5 bases). The CDR3 length is 15 residues. The germline CDR1 and CDR2 sequences are MNHEY and SVGAGI. V dropped 0 bases and J dropped 3 bases, with 11 bases sitting between them. The CDR3 DNA follows: TGTGCCAGCAGTTACTCGATATCGGGGGACACTGAAGCTTTCTTT. Translated, it gives CASSYSISGDTEAFF.

CDR3 bases: TGTGCCATCAGTGAGTACTCAGGGGGAGACTATGGCTACACCTTC. It is translated as CAISEYSGGDYGYTF. This chain uses TRBV10-3 with TRBJ1-2, with 7 positions matching TRBD1. The CDR3 totals 15 residues. Trimming took 1 base from V and 3 from J; bases not matched to a gene: 5. The germline V gene has CDR1 ENHRY and CDR2 SYGVKD.

This clone came up once. The chain links TRBV19 to TRBJ2-5, with 14 bases lining up with TRBD2. Germline trimming cut 0 bases from V and 4 bases from J; bases unmatched to any gene: 1. Germline V CDR1 and CDR2: LNHDA, SQIVND (reference sequence). The CDR3 is 16 residues long. CDR3 DNA sequence: TGTGCCAGTAGTATAGACGGGACTAGCGGGGGAGAGACCCAGTACTTC. The encoded protein is CASSIDGTSGGETQYF.